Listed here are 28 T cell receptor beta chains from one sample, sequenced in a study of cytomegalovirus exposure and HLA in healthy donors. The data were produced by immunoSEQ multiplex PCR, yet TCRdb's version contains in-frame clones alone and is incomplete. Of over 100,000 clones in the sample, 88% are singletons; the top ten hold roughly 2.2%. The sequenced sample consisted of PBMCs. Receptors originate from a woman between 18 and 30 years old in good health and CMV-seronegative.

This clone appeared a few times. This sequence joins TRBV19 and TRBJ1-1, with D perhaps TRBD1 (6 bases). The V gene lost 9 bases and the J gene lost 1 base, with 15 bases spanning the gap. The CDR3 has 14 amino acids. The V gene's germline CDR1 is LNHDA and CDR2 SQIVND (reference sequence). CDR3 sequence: CASRLRGGNTEAFF. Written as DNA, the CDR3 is TGTGCCAGCCGCCTTAGGGGGGGGAACACTGAAGCTTTCTTT.

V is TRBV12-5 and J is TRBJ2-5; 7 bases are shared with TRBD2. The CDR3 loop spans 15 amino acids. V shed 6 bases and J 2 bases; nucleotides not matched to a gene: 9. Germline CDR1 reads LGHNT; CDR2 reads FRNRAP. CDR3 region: CASGKLARGQETQYF. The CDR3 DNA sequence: TGTGCTAGTGGCAAACTAGCGAGGGGACAAGAGACCCAGTACTTC.

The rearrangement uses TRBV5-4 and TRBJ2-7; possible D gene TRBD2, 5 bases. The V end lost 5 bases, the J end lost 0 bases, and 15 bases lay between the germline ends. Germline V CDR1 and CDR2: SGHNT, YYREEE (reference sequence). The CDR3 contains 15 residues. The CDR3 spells CASSLYRRSSYEQYF. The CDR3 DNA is TGTGCCAGCAGTTTGTATAGGAGGAGCTCCTACGAGCAGTACTTC.

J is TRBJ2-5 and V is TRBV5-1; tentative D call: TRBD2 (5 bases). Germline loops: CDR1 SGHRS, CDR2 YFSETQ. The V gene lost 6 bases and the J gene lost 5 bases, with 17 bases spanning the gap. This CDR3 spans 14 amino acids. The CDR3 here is CASTPGRPSETQYF. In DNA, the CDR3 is TGCGCCAGCACACCCGGGCGGCCTAGCGAGACCCAGTACTTC.

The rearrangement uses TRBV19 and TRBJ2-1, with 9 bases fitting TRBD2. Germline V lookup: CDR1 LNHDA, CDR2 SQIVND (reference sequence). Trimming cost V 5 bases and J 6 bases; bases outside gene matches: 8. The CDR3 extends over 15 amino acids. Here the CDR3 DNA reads TGTGCCAGTAGTCGTTCTAGCGGGAACCGCAATGAGCAGTTCTTC. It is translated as CASSRSSGNRNEQFF.

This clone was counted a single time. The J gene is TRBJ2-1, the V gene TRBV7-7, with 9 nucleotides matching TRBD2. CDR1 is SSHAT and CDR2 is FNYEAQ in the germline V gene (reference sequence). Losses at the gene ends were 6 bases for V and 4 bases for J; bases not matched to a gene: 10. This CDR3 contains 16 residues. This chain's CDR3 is CASSRVSGSRYNEQFF. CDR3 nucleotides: TGTGCCAGCAGTCGAGTTAGCGGGAGTCGTTACAATGAGCAGTTCTTC.

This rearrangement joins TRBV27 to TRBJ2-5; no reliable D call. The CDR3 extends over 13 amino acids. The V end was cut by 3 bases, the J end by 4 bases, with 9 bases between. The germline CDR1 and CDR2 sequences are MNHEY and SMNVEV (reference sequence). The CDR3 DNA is TGTGCCAGCAGTTTGGGCTCCCGAGAGACCCAGTACTTC. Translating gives CASSLGSRETQYF.

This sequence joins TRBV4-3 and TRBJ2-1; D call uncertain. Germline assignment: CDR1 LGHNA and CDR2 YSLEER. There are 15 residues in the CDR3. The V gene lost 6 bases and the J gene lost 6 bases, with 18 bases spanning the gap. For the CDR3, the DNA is TGCGCCAGCAGTCGCAGCGCGTCAGATAGCAATGAGCAGTTCTTC. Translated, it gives CASSRSASDSNEQFF.

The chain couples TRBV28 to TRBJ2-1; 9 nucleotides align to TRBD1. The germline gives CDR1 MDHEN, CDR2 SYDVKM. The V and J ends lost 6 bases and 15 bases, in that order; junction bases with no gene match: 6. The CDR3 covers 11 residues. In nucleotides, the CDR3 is TGTGCCAGCAGATCGGACAGGGGAGGGTTCTTC. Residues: CASRSDRGGFF.

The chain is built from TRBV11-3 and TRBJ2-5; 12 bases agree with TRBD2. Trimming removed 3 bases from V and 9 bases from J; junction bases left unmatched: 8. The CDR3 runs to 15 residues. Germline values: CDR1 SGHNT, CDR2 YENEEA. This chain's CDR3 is CASSFPTTSGRSQYF. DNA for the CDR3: TGTGCCAGCAGCTTTCCCACCACTAGCGGGAGGTCCCAGTACTTC.

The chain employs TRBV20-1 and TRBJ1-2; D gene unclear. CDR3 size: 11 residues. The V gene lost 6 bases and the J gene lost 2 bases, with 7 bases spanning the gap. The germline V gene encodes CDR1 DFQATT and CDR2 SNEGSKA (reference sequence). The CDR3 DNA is TGCAGTGCCCCGGTGAACTATGGCTACACCTTC. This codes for CSAPVNYGYTF.

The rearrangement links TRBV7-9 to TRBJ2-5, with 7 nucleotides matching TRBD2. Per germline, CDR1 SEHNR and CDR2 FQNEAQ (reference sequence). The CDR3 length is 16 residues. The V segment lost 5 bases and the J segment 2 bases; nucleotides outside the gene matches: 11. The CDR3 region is CASSPALAAIQETQYF. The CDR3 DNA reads TGTGCCAGCAGCCCCGCTCTAGCGGCGATTCAAGAGACCCAGTACTTC.

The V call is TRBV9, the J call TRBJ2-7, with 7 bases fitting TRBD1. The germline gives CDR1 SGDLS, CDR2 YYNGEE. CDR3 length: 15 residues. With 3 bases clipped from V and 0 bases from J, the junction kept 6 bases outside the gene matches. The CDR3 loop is CASSEGQVGSYEQYF. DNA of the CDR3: TGTGCCAGCAGCGAAGGACAGGTCGGCTCCTACGAGCAGTACTTC. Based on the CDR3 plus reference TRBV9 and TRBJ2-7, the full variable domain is DSGVTQTPKHLITATGQRVTLRCSPRSGDLSVYWYQQSLDQGLQFLIQYYNGEERAKGNILERFSAQQFPDLHSELNLSSLELGDSALYFCASSEGQVGSYEQYFGPGTRLTVT.

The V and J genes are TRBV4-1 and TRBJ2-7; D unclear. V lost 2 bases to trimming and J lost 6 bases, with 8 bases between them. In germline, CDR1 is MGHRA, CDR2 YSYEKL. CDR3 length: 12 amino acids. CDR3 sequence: CASSQLLGEQYF. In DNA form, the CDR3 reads TGCGCCAGCAGCCAACTTCTAGGCGAGCAGTACTTC.

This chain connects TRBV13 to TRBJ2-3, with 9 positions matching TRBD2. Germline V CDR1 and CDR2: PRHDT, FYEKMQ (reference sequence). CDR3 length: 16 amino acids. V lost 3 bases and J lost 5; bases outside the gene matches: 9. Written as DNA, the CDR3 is TGTGCCAGCAGCTTGGGCGGGAGGGAATACCAAGATACGCAGTATTTT. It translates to CASSLGGREYQDTQYF.

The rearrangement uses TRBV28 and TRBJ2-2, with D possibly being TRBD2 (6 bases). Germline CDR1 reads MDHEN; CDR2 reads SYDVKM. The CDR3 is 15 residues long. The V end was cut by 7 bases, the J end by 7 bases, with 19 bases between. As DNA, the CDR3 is TGTGCCAGCACTAAGGGGAGGTTTGGGGTCGGGGAGCTGTTTTTT. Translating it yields CASTKGRFGVGELFF.

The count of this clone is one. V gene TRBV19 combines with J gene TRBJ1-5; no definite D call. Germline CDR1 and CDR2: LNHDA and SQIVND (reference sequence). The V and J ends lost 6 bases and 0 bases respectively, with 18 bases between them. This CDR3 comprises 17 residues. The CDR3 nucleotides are TGTGCCAGTAGGCCTACCCACGGGGTATATAGCAATCAGCCCCAGCATTTT. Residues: CASRPTHGVYSNQPQHF.

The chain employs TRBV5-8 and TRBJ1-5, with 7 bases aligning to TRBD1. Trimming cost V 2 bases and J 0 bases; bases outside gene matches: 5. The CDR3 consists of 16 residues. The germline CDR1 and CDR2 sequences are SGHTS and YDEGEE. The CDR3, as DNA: TGTGCCAGCAGCTTCGCGACAGGGCATAGCAATCAGCCCCAGCATTTT. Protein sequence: CASSFATGHSNQPQHF.

CDR3 region: CASSPLDSDYGYTF. CDR3 in DNA: TGTGCCAGCTCACCACTCGACAGCGACTATGGCTACACCTTC. This rearrangement joins TRBV18 to TRBJ1-2, with a possible D match to TRBD1 (5 bases). Germline CDR1 is KGHSH and CDR2 is LQKENI. The CDR3 extends over 14 amino acids. The V end was cut by 1 base, the J end by 3 bases, with 9 bases between.

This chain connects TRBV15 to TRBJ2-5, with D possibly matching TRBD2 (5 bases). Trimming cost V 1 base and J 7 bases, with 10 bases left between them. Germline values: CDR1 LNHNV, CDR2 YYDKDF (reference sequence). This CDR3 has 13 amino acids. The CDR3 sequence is CATSRGAEATQYF. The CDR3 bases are TGTGCCACCAGCAGAGGGGCGGAGGCGACCCAGTACTTC.

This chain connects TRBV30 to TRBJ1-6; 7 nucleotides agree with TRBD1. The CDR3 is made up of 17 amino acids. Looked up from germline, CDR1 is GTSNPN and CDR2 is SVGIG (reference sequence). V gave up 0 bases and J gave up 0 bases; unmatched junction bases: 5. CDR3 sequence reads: CAWSVTGLRSYNSPLHF. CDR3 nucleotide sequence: TGTGCCTGGAGTGTGACAGGGTTACGCTCCTATAATTCACCCCTCCACTTT.

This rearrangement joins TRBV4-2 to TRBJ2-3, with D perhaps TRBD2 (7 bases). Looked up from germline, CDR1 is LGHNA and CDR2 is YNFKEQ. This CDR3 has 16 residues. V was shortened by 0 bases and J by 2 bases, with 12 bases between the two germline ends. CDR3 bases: TGTGCCAGCAGCCAAGAATCGGGGGGCTACACAGATACGCAGTATTTT. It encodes CASSQESGGYTDTQYF.

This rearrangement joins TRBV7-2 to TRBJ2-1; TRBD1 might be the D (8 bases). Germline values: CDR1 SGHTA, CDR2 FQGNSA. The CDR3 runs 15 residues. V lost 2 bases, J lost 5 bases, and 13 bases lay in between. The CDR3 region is CASSLSTGGDNEQFF. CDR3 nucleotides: TGTGCCAGCAGCTTAAGCACAGGGGGGGACAATGAGCAGTTCTTC. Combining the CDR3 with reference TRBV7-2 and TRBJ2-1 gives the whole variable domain GAGVSQSPSNKVTEKGKDVELRCDPISGHTALYWYRQSLGQGLEFLIYFQGNSAPDKSGLPSDRFSAERTGGSVSTLTIQRTQQEDSAVYLCASSLSTGGDNEQFFGPGTRLTVL.

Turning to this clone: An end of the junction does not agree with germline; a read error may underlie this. As DNA, the CDR3 is TGTGCCAGCAGTTACTCGATAGGGGGAACCACACATACGCAGTATTTT. Translated, it gives CASSYSIGGTTHTQYF. V is TRBV6-5 and J is TRBJ2-3, with D maybe TRBD1 (6 bases). Germline CDR1 is MNHEY and CDR2 is SVGAGI. The CDR3 totals 16 residues.

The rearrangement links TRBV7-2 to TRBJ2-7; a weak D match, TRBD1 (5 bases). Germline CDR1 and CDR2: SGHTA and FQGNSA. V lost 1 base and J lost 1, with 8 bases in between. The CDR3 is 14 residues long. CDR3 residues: CASSLDWTSYEQYF. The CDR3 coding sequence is TGTGCCAGCAGCTTAGACTGGACATCCTACGAGCAGTACTTC.

CDR3: CASSVAAGGYGYTF. The CDR3 coding sequence is TGTGCCAGCAGCGTAGCGGCGGGGGGCTATGGCTACACCTTC. The V gene is TRBV9, the J gene TRBJ1-2, with D maybe TRBD1 (5 bases). Trimming pared 0 bases from V and 4 bases from J, leaving 10 bases between. This CDR3 is built from 14 residues. Looked up from germline, CDR1 is SGDLS and CDR2 is YYNGEE. The whole variable domain, filled in from reference TRBV9 and TRBJ1-2, reads DSGVTQTPKHLITATGQRVTLRCSPRSGDLSVYWYQQSLDQGLQFLIQYYNGEERAKGNILERFSAQQFPDLHSELNLSSLELGDSALYFCASSVAAGGYGYTFGSGTRLTVV.

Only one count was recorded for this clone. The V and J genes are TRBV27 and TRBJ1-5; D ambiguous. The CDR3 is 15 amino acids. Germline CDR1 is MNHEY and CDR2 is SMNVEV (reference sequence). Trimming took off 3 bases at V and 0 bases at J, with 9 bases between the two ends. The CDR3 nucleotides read TGTGCCAGCAGTTTGCCGGCGGATAGCAATCAGCCCCAGCATTTT. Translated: CASSLPADSNQPQHF.

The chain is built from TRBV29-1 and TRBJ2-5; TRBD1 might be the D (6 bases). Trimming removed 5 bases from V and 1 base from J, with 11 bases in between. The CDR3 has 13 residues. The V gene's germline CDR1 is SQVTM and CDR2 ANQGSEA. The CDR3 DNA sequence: TGCAGCGTTTCATGGACAGCCCAAGAGACCCAGTACTTC. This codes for CSVSWTAQETQYF.